The 26 T cell receptor beta chains in this list originate from one sample, sequenced in a study of vaccination effects on CD4 cells after COVID-19. Ahead of sequencing, the ViraFEST assay grew antigen-specific CD4+ T cells using viral peptide pools. After roughly 9 days in culture, the CD4+ T cells were isolated. Vaccine recipients lacked prior SARS-CoV-2 infection and had negative nucleocapsid antibodies. Produced via immunoSEQ multiplex PCR; TCRdb's table is partial and in-frame only. The table lists tens of thousands of clones, about two thirds of them singletons. No antigens are known for them. This specimen was CD4+ T cells from PBMCs cultured with SARS-CoV-2 spike peptides, taken before COVID-19 vaccination. The receptor set was obtained from a human donor who received a COVID-19 vaccine.

This chain uses TRBV28 with TRBJ1-4; D uncertain. CDR1 MDHEN and CDR2 SYDVKM come from the germline V gene. Trimming shortened V by 5 bases and J by 5 bases, and 15 bases separated the two germline ends. This CDR3 is 15 amino acids long. CDR3 protein: CASSHSPPGNEKLFF. The DNA for the CDR3 is TGTGCCAGCAGTCACTCTCCGCCGGGGAATGAAAAACTGTTTTTT.

The CDR3 bases are TGCAGTGCTAGTATCGGCGGGAGCACAGATACGCAGTATTTT. It codes for CSASIGGSTDTQYF. This chain links TRBV20-1 with TRBJ2-3; TRBD2 is a possible D gene (5 bases). This CDR3 comprises 14 residues. The V gene's germline CDR1 is DFQATT and CDR2 SNEGSKA (reference sequence). V gave up 3 bases and J gave up 0 bases, with 10 bases separating them.

The rearrangement joins TRBV5-1 to TRBJ2-7, with 7 bases aligning to TRBD1. Germline V gene data show CDR1 as SGHRS and CDR2 as YFSETQ. The CDR3 is made up of 14 amino acids. V gave up 2 bases and J gave up 2 bases; unmatched junction bases: 4. CDR3 nucleotide sequence: TGCGCCAGCAGCTTCACCCAGGGGGCCTACGAGCAGTACTTC. Protein sequence: CASSFTQGAYEQYF.

Only one count was recorded for this clone. V usage is TRBV7-9 and J usage is TRBJ1-4; maybe TRBD1 (5 bases). Germline values: CDR1 SEHNR, CDR2 FQNEAQ (reference sequence). CDR3 length: 14 residues. Deletions cut 5 bases from V and 7 bases from J, with 14 bases between. CDR3 nucleotides: TGTGCCAGCAGCCCATCCGCGGGGGGTGAAAAACTGTTTTTT. This encodes CASSPSAGGEKLFF.

This clone was seen a handful of times. The V call is TRBV27, the J call TRBJ1-4; 8 bases fit TRBD1. In germline, CDR1 is MNHEY, CDR2 SMNVEV (reference sequence). This CDR3 comprises 14 residues. V lost 8 bases, J lost 6 bases, and 8 bases stayed unmatched. This CDR3 is CASGLQGGDEKLFF. CDR3 nucleotide sequence: TGTGCCAGCGGATTACAGGGGGGAGATGAAAAACTGTTTTTT.

V usage is TRBV4-2 and J usage is TRBJ1-6; D possibly corresponds to TRBD1 (5 bases). CDR1 is LGHNA, CDR2 YNFKEQ, per germline. This CDR3 contains 15 residues. The V and J ends lost 3 bases and 5 bases respectively, with 11 bases between them. CDR3 amino acids: CASSHSDRNNSPLHF. The DNA for the CDR3 is TGTGCCAGCAGCCACAGCGACAGAAATAATTCACCCCTCCACTTT.

The chain couples TRBV9 to TRBJ2-2; D unclear. Germline lookup yields CDR1 SGDLS and CDR2 YYNGEE. Trimming took off 0 bases at V and 6 bases at J, with 6 bases between the two ends. CDR3 size: 13 residues. In DNA, the CDR3 is TGTGCCAGCAGCGTAGATCAGGCCGGGGAGCTGTTTTTT. It specifies CASSVDQAGELFF.

This clone has just a few counts. The chain links TRBV30 to TRBJ2-2; D remains ambiguous. V was cut by 4 bases and J by 4 bases, with 13 bases left in between. Germline values: CDR1 GTSNPN, CDR2 SVGIG (reference sequence). CDR3 size: 14 residues. The chain's CDR3 is CAWIANLFTGELFF. The DNA of the CDR3 is TGTGCCTGGATAGCAAACCTATTCACCGGGGAGCTGTTTTTT.

There are a few counts of this clone. The chain carries TRBV2 and TRBJ1-6; D is unclear. This CDR3 spans 13 amino acids. The germline V gene encodes CDR1 SNHLY and CDR2 FYNNEI. V shed 2 bases and J shed 7 bases, with 6 bases lying between them. The CDR3 region is CASSEQNNSPLHF. CDR3 bases: TGTGCCAGCAGTGAACAGAACAATTCACCCCTCCACTTT.

The V and J genes are TRBV24-1 and TRBJ1-1; D might be TRBD1 (5 bases). The CDR3 length is 13 residues. In germline, CDR1 is KGHDR, CDR2 SFDVKD. The V gene lost 9 bases and the J gene lost 1 base, with 11 bases spanning the gap. The CDR3 loop is CATRGAGNTEAFF. The CDR3 DNA reads as TGTGCCACCCGAGGGGCAGGGAACACTGAAGCTTTCTTT.

Comment on this clone: The sample contains more than one DNA sequence encoding this CDR3. CDR3 sequence reads: CASSGGGAYTEAFF. In DNA, the CDR3 is TGTGCCAGCAGCGGAGGGGGCGCCTATACTGAAGCTTTCTTT. V usage is TRBV11-3 and J usage is TRBJ1-1; 7 bases are shared with TRBD1. V dropped 5 bases and J dropped 5; count of bases not matched to a gene: 8. The CDR3 contains 14 residues. Germline CDR1 reads SGHNT; CDR2 reads YENEEA.

The rearrangement joins TRBV19 to TRBJ2-1; 8 bases are shared with TRBD2. V lost 5 bases and J lost 7; bases outside the gene matches: 10. The CDR3 contains 15 residues. Per the germline V gene, CDR1 is LNHDA and CDR2 is SQIVND (reference sequence). The CDR3 protein is CASSPLAGNVNEQFF. CDR3 sequence (DNA): TGTGCCAGTAGTCCCTTAGCGGGAAACGTGAATGAGCAGTTCTTC.

The chain is built from TRBV10-3 and TRBJ2-3; D possibly matches TRBD1 or TRBD2 (5 bases each). The CDR3 has 14 residues. The V and J ends lost 4 bases and 6 bases respectively, with 14 bases between them. The germline gives CDR1 ENHRY, CDR2 SYGVKD. CDR3 in DNA: TGTGCCATCAGTGCAATCGGGGCCGGGGATACGCAGTATTTT. It translates to CAISAIGAGDTQYF.

This clone was seen only a few times. In DNA form, the CDR3 reads TGTGCCAGCAGCTTACAGGGGTTAGATGTTGGCTACACCTTC. This codes for CASSLQGLDVGYTF. The V call is TRBV5-4, the J call TRBJ1-2, with 7 positions matching TRBD1. CDR3 length: 14 residues. The germline V gene encodes CDR1 SGHNT and CDR2 YYREEE (reference sequence). With 2 bases clipped from V and 7 bases from J, the junction kept 8 bases outside the gene matches. Variable domain in full (rest from reference TRBV5-4 and TRBJ1-2): ETGVTQSPTHLIKTRGQQVTLRCSSQSGHNTVSWYQQALGQGPQFIFQYYREEENGRGNFPPRFSGLQFPNYSSELNVNALELDDSALYLCASSLQGLDVGYTFGSGTRLTVV.

The J gene is TRBJ2-5, the V gene TRBV5-4; no clear D gene. Trimming took off 3 bases at V and 2 bases at J, with 14 bases between the two ends. This CDR3 is built from 15 residues. Germline V lookup: CDR1 SGHNT, CDR2 YYREEE (reference sequence). The CDR3 DNA sequence: TGTGCCAGCAGCTCGGCCCGTATACATCAAGAGACCCAGTACTTC. It is translated as CASSSARIHQETQYF.

The rearrangement uses TRBV11-2 and TRBJ2-5, with TRBD1 matching 10 bases. The trim removed 1 base at V and 4 bases at J, leaving 3 bases unmatched. Germline CDR1 SGHAT, CDR2 FQNNGV. The CDR3 runs 15 residues. The CDR3 coding sequence is TGTGCCAGCAGCTTAGGAGGGACAGGGGCAGAGACCCAGTACTTC. Translation gives CASSLGGTGAETQYF. Together with reference TRBV11-2 and TRBJ2-5, the CDR3 gives the full variable domain: EAGVAQSPRYKIIEKRQSVAFWCNPISGHATLYWYQQILGQGPKLLIQFQNNGVVDDSQLPKDRFSAERLKGVDSTLKIQPAKLEDSAVYLCASSLGGTGAETQYFGPGTRLLVL.

The V call is TRBV6-5, the J call TRBJ2-2, with 8 bases that match TRBD2. The CDR3 runs to 15 residues. Per germline, CDR1 MNHEY and CDR2 SVGAGI. Trimming at V came to 7 bases and at J to 7 bases, leaving 11 bases not matched to a gene. CDR3 amino acids: CASTNGGAGVGELFF. For the CDR3, the DNA is TGTGCCAGCACCAACGGGGGGGCGGGGGTCGGGGAGCTGTTTTTT.

The chain is built from TRBV25-1 and TRBJ2-7; D possibly corresponds to TRBD2 (5 bases). V was pared by 7 bases and J by 1 base, with 11 bases between. Germline V lookup: CDR1 MGHDK, CDR2 SYGVNS. CDR3 length: 13 amino acids. As DNA, the CDR3 is TGTGCCAGCACTCACCGGGGTTCCTACGAGCAGTACTTC. Its translation is CASTHRGSYEQYF.

The V and J genes are TRBV5-1 and TRBJ1-2; no firm D call. The germline V gene encodes CDR1 SGHRS and CDR2 YFSETQ. V was trimmed by 0 bases and J by 2 bases, leaving 11 bases between them. The CDR3 consists of 15 residues. This CDR3 reads CASSLDGSPNYGYTF. The CDR3, as DNA: TGCGCCAGCAGCTTGGACGGCAGTCCCAACTATGGCTACACCTTC.

The chain links TRBV7-2 to TRBJ1-5; a possible D gene is TRBD1 (6 bases). V was clipped by 4 bases and J by 2 bases, with 6 bases between them. Germline V CDR1 and CDR2: SGHTA, FQGNSA. There are 13 residues in the CDR3. In DNA, the CDR3 is TGTGCCAGCAGCTACAGGGGCAATCAGCCCCAGCATTTT. It encodes CASSYRGNQPQHF.

The CDR3 region has the DNA TGTGCCATCAGTGAGGTTGTGAACACCGGGGAGCTGTTTTTT. It specifies CAISEVVNTGELFF. J is TRBJ2-2 and V is TRBV10-3; D gene unclear. From germline, CDR1 is ENHRY and CDR2 SYGVKD. The CDR3 is made up of 14 amino acids. Deletions cut 2 bases from V and 1 base from J, with 5 bases between.

The chain links TRBV5-8 to TRBJ2-1; TRBD2 agrees at 7 bases. The CDR3 contains 15 residues. Germline V lookup: CDR1 SGHTS, CDR2 YDEGEE. V shed 0 bases, J shed 8 bases, and the junction held 8 bases outside the gene matches. The CDR3: CASSLVLAASYEQFF. The DNA of the CDR3 is TGTGCCAGCAGCTTGGTCCTAGCGGCCTCCTATGAGCAGTTCTTC.

The V call is TRBV5-1, the J call TRBJ1-2, with D possibly TRBD1 on 6 matching bases. V was shortened by 0 bases and J by 8 bases, with 14 bases between the two germline ends. Looked up from germline, CDR1 is SGHRS and CDR2 is YFSETQ. This CDR3 contains 14 residues. CDR3 sequence reads: CASSLGTALGGYTF. The CDR3 bases are TGCGCCAGCAGCTTGGGGACAGCCCTTGGGGGCTACACCTTC. The variable domain in full, with the rest retrieved from reference TRBV5-1 and TRBJ1-2, is KAGVTQTPRYLIKTRGQQVTLSCSPISGHRSVSWYQQTPGQGLQFLFEYFSETQRNKGNFPGRFSGRQFSNSRSEMNVSTLELGDSALYLCASSLGTALGGYTFGSGTRLTVV.

V gene TRBV28 combines with J gene TRBJ1-2, with no clear D. Between the trimmed V and J ends, which lost 5 bases and 14 bases, there was a span of 21 bases. The CDR3 length is 13 residues. CDR1 MDHEN and CDR2 SYDVKM come from the germline V gene. The CDR3 DNA sequence: TGTGCCAGCAGTCCATCCTCACCCCCCGGATGGACCTTC. Its protein is CASSPSSPPGWTF.

The genes are TRBV6-6 and TRBJ1-5; no reliable D call. The V gene's germline CDR1 is MNHNY and CDR2 SVGAGI (reference sequence). The CDR3 spans 13 residues. V was cut by 10 bases and J by 4 bases, with 14 bases left in between. In DNA, the CDR3 is TGTGCCACCGCCCAAGGCCTGAATCAGCCCCAGCATTTT. It translates to CATAQGLNQPQHF.

The chain combines TRBV7-6 with TRBJ2-3; 7 bases align to TRBD2. Trimming at V came to 1 base and at J to 2 bases, leaving 3 bases not matched to a gene. The germline V gene encodes CDR1 SGHVS and CDR2 FNYEAQ. The CDR3 extends over 15 amino acids. This CDR3 is CASSLERGSTDTQYF. CDR3 nucleotides: TGTGCCAGCAGCTTAGAGCGGGGCTCCACAGATACGCAGTATTTT.